This T cell receptor beta chain emerged from a study of siplizumab effects on memory and regulatory T cells. Regarding the study as a whole: With siplizumab, cumulative frequency of CD4+ memory-derived alloreactive sequences dropped significantly. Only a minority of proliferating CD4+ or CD8+ clones had an assignable naive or memory phenotype, with roughly 75-96% lacking one.

Per individual sample, about 97,000 TCR templates were assayed. The table came from immunoSEQ multiplex PCR; TCRdb's copy has only in-frame clones and leaves some out. The data contain some 73,000 clones, around 93% of them seen just once; the ten biggest clones take up about 5%. The ends were cut back, 5 bases at V and 7 bases at J, with 11 bases in the middle. Germline values: CDR1 MNHEY, CDR2 SVGAGI. The CDR3 loop spans 12 amino acids. As regards this clone: Its target is not known.

The chain couples TRBV6-5 to TRBJ1-2; D perhaps matches TRBD1 (6 bases). The source material was CD8+ T cells sorted from blood. The TCR originated in a human donor in good health. CDR3 in amino acids: CASSEDSSGYTF. CDR3 sequence (DNA): TGTGCCAGCAGTGAGGACAGTTCTGGCTACACCTTC.